The next 6 T cell receptor beta chains were all read from a single sample in a study of blood T cells in healthy people across ages. A second PCR of roughly 7 to 11 cycles used a sample-barcoded 5' primer and a J-beta primer mix. TCRdb re-analysed the 5' RACE reads in MiXCR, keeping a single row per CDR3 protein. The data show around 520,000 distinct CDR3 sequences, with about 26% seen just once and 3% to 4% held by the top ten. These data were likewise used in another study, on T cells of mothers and their children.

The sample taken for sequencing was blood. The origin of the receptors is a boy aged 2 to 9 in good health.

The chain recombines TRBV20-1 with TRBJ2-7; 10 nucleotides line up with TRBD1. Looked up from germline, CDR1 is DFQATT and CDR2 is SNEGSKA (reference sequence). This CDR3 spans 14 amino acids. Trimming removed 5 bases from V and 5 bases from J; junction bases left unmatched: 9. The CDR3 spells CSARRTGQGDEQYF. As DNA, the CDR3 is TGCAGTGCTCGGCGGACCGGACAGGGGGACGAGCAGTACTTC.

This clonotype was counted ten times or more. The chain is built from TRBV21-1 and TRBJ2-4; TRBD2, the table's D call, was not compared with the DNA. TRBV21-1 is a known pseudogene. This CDR3 is built from 13 residues. CDR3 DNA sequence: TGTGCCAGCAGCATCCTAGTAGGAAACATTCAGTACTTC. It specifies CASSILVGNIQYF.

The table lists this clonotype with a few counts. The gene calls are TRBV5-5 and TRBJ1-6; 9 positions match TRBD1. The CDR3 length is 17 residues. Germline V gives CDR1 SGHKS, CDR2 YYEKEE (reference sequence). V trimming: 4 bases; J trimming: 3 bases; junction bases outside the gene matches: 8. CDR3 bases: TGTGCCAGCAGCAGGGACAGGGCAGAGGGCTATAATTCACCCCTCCACTTT. Its translation: CASSRDRAEGYNSPLHF.

In its sample, this clonotype was seen a few times. The rearrangement joins TRBV7-8 to TRBJ2-7; possible D gene TRBD1, 6 bases. V was trimmed by 5 bases and J by 1 base, leaving 15 bases between them. The V gene's germline CDR1 is SGHVS and CDR2 FQNEAQ. This CDR3 is 15 amino acids long. DNA of the CDR3: TGTGCCAGCAGCCCTGGTGGGACACTTTCCTACGAGCAGTACTTC. It encodes CASSPGGTLSYEQYF.

This chain uses TRBV5-1 with TRBJ2-5; maybe TRBD1 (6 bases). The CDR3 sequence is 13 residues long. Germline CDR1 and CDR2: SGHRS and YFSETQ. V lost 4 bases and J lost 3, with 10 bases in between. CDR3 DNA: TGCGCCAGCAGCGGGACAAGAGAAGAGACCCAGTACTTC. Protein product: CASSGTREETQYF.

The V and J genes are TRBV4-1 and TRBJ2-5, with TRBD2 as a possible D gene (5 bases). CDR1 MGHRA and CDR2 YSYEKL come from the germline V gene. V was trimmed by 4 bases and J by 1 base, leaving 16 bases between them. The CDR3 has 16 residues. The CDR3 bases are TGCGCCAGCAGCCCGGAGGAGCGGCGGGTCCAAGAGACCCAGTACTTC. It codes for CASSPEERRVQETQYF.